This entry lists 28 T cell receptor beta chains sequenced from one sample in a study of T cell clonotyping in hematopoietic cell transplantation. Generated by immunoSEQ multiplex PCR, the TCRdb table keeps only in-frame clones and is missing some. The sample includes 25,000 to 35,000 clones, more than 70% of them seen just once. Indicated time point: recipient sample about 28 days before transplant, after cytoreduction. The sample consisted of peripheral blood mononuclear cells, taken before stem cell transplant. All receptors derive from a man in his fifties or sixties with myelodysplastic syndrome. Some clones in this sample may be carry-over from other donors' samples.

The chain combines TRBV29-1 with TRBJ1-5; D call uncertain. Trimming left V 4 bases short and J 2 bases short, with 15 bases between. From germline, CDR1 is SQVTM and CDR2 ANQGSEA. The CDR3 has 15 residues. The CDR3 coding sequence is TGCAGCGTTGTCGTCTCAAGGCGTGGCAATCAGCCCCAGCATTTT. Translating it yields CSVVVSRRGNQPQHF.

The V gene is TRBV11-2, the J gene TRBJ2-1, with 9 bases that match TRBD2. The CDR3 consists of 16 residues. Trimming cost V 5 bases and J 6 bases; bases outside gene matches: 11. The V gene's germline CDR1 is SGHAT and CDR2 FQNNGV. In DNA, the CDR3 is TGTGCCAGCAGCCCCGCAAGGCTAGCGGGGATCAATGAGCAGTTCTTC. The encoded protein is CASSPARLAGINEQFF.

Written as DNA, the CDR3 is TGTGCCAGCAGAAAGGGGGGACGGATCTATGGCTACACCTTC. Encoded protein: CASRKGGRIYGYTF. The J gene is TRBJ1-2, the V gene TRBV5-4, with a weak D call TRBD1 (6 bases). Between the trimmed V and J ends, which lost 5 bases and 4 bases, there was a span of 15 bases. The CDR3 contains 14 residues. Germline values: CDR1 SGHNT, CDR2 YYREEE (reference sequence). Full variable domain (missing parts from reference TRBV5-4 and TRBJ1-2): ETGVTQSPTHLIKTRGQQVTLRCSSQSGHNTVSWYQQALGQGPQFIFQYYREEENGRGNFPPRFSGLQFPNYSSELNVNALELDDSALYLCASRKGGRIYGYTFGSGTRLTVV.

This rearrangement joins TRBV19 to TRBJ2-1, with D perhaps TRBD2 (6 bases). Germline lookup yields CDR1 LNHDA and CDR2 SQIVND (reference sequence). The CDR3 has 15 amino acids. The V end lost 0 bases, the J end lost 4 bases, and 10 bases lay between the germline ends. The CDR3 loop is CASSIEPAGYNEQFF. The CDR3 DNA is TGTGCCAGTAGTATAGAGCCAGCGGGTTACAATGAGCAGTTCTTC.

The chain has TRBV6-5 and TRBJ2-5; TRBD1 or TRBD2 may be the D gene (5 bases each). V gave up 7 bases and J gave up 7 bases, with 16 bases separating them. The CDR3 has 13 amino acids. Germline lookup yields CDR1 MNHEY and CDR2 SVGAGI. In DNA, the CDR3 is TGTGCCAGCACGATAACTTCTGGGGGGACCCAGTACTTC. Translating it yields CASTITSGGTQYF.

This chain connects TRBV4-1 to TRBJ1-5; D ambiguous. There are 16 residues in the CDR3. Germline values: CDR1 MGHRA, CDR2 YSYEKL. Trimming left V 5 bases short and J 0 bases short, with 14 bases between. The CDR3 region is CASSSYVEYSNQPQHF. The DNA for the CDR3 is TGCGCCAGCAGCTCTTATGTGGAATATAGCAATCAGCCCCAGCATTTT.

The V gene is TRBV6-5, the J gene TRBJ1-2, with D tentatively TRBD1 (6 bases). V was clipped by 0 bases and J by 8 bases, with 16 bases between them. Germline V gene sequence: CDR1 MNHEY, CDR2 SVGAGI. This CDR3 has 15 amino acids. The CDR3, as DNA: TGTGCCAGCAGTTACTCGGGGGTCACGGGGGGCGGCTACACCTTC. Translating it yields CASSYSGVTGGGYTF.

Within the sample, this clone is medium-sized. The chain joins TRBV29-1 to TRBJ1-2, with no clear D. The CDR3 length is 11 residues. Trimming stripped 6 bases from V and 5 bases from J, with 10 bases between. The germline V gene encodes CDR1 SQVTM and CDR2 ANQGSEA. The CDR3 nucleotides are TGCAGCGTCTCCGTGGATTATGGCTACACCTTC. Translation: CSVSVDYGYTF. The whole variable domain, remainder taken from reference TRBV29-1 and TRBJ1-2, is SAVISQKPSRDICQRGTSLTIQCQVDSQVTMMFWYRQQPGQSLTLIATANQGSEATYESGFVIDKFPISRPNLTFSTLTVSNMSPEDSSIYLCSVSVDYGYTFGSGTRLTVV.

This clone was detected only a few times. The chain links TRBV5-4 to TRBJ1-1; D unresolved. This CDR3 comprises 11 residues. V was cut by 4 bases and J by 3 bases, with 4 bases left in between. CDR1 SGHNT and CDR2 YYREEE come from the germline V gene (reference sequence). CDR3 region: CASSLDTEAFF. Written as DNA, the CDR3 is TGTGCCAGCAGCCTGGACACTGAAGCTTTCTTT.

By frequency in the sample, this clone is large. The chain combines TRBV19 with TRBJ1-5, with a weak D call TRBD1 (5 bases). The V gene's germline CDR1 is LNHDA and CDR2 SQIVND (reference sequence). The CDR3 totals 13 residues. Trimming took 4 bases from V and 7 from J, leaving 11 bases between them. CDR3 DNA sequence: TGTGCCAGTAGTACAGGGAATGGGCAGCCCCAGCATTTT. This gives the protein CASSTGNGQPQHF.

This rearrangement joins TRBV7-2 to TRBJ2-7; 7 nucleotides match TRBD2. V shed 6 bases and J 3 bases; nucleotides not matched to a gene: 5. The CDR3 length is 13 residues. Looked up from germline, CDR1 is SGHTA and CDR2 is FQGNSA. CDR3 amino acids: CASSREAFYEQYF. The CDR3 bases are TGTGCCAGCAGTCGGGAGGCTTTCTACGAGCAGTACTTC.

The gene calls are TRBV19 and TRBJ2-7, with 7 nucleotides matching TRBD1. The V gene end was trimmed by 1 base and the J gene end by 0 bases; junction bases not matched to a gene: 0. The length of the CDR3 is 14 residues. Germline CDR1 and CDR2: LNHDA and SQIVND (reference sequence). CDR3 coding DNA: TGTGCCAGTAGTATAGGGGACAGCTCCTACGAGCAGTACTTC. This translates into CASSIGDSSYEQYF.

The chain carries TRBV28 and TRBJ1-5, with D hard to call. Trimming cost V 3 bases and J 2 bases, with 11 bases left between them. The germline V gene has CDR1 MDHEN and CDR2 SYDVKM. This CDR3 spans 15 amino acids. The CDR3 DNA sequence: TGTGCCAGCAGTTTCGGCCGGCGAGGCAATCAGCCCCAGCATTTT. Amino acid sequence: CASSFGRRGNQPQHF.

This chain uses TRBV30 with TRBJ1-2, with D possibly being TRBD1 (5 bases). The V gene lost 0 bases and the J gene lost 0 bases, with 11 bases spanning the gap. There are 15 residues in the CDR3. Germline CDR1 and CDR2: GTSNPN and SVGIG (reference sequence). Here the CDR3 DNA reads TGTGCCTGGAGTGTAGGGGCGAGAGCTAACTATGGCTACACCTTC. Encoded protein: CAWSVGARANYGYTF.

The chain has TRBV5-4 and TRBJ2-7; D gene uncertain. V was cut by 4 bases and J by 7 bases, with 12 bases left in between. CDR1 and CDR2 (germline): SGHNT, YYREEE (reference sequence). The CDR3 loop spans 12 amino acids. The CDR3 spells CASSLKVGEQYF. The CDR3, as DNA: TGTGCCAGCAGCCTAAAAGTGGGGGAGCAGTACTTC.

This chain links TRBV9 with TRBJ1-6, with 10 positions matching TRBD1. CDR3 length equals 15 residues. The germline V gene encodes CDR1 SGDLS and CDR2 YYNGEE. With 3 bases clipped from V and 7 bases from J, the junction kept 4 bases outside the gene matches. Here the CDR3 DNA reads TGTGCCAGCAGCGCGACGGGACAGGGGAATTCACCCCTCCACTTT. Residues: CASSATGQGNSPLHF.

The V call is TRBV2, the J call TRBJ2-1; maybe TRBD2 (5 bases). V shed 0 bases and J shed 8 bases, with 11 bases lying between them. Germline loops: CDR1 SNHLY, CDR2 FYNNEI. The CDR3 is made up of 14 amino acids. CDR3 residues: CASSEAGSPDEQFF. The CDR3 DNA reads as TGTGCCAGCAGTGAAGCAGGGAGCCCCGATGAGCAGTTCTTC.

The chain employs TRBV28 and TRBJ1-1; perhaps TRBD1 as D (5 bases). The CDR3 spans 14 residues. Trimming removed 5 bases at V and 3 bases at J, with 13 bases between. Germline V gene lookup returns CDR1 MDHEN and CDR2 SYDVKM. CDR3 nucleotides: TGTGCCAGCAGTCCAGGGCAGGGTTACACTGAAGCTTTCTTT. Translated: CASSPGQGYTEAFF. The entire variable domain, with the rest obtained from reference TRBV28 and TRBJ1-1, is as follows: DVKVTQSSRYLVKRTGEKVFLECVQDMDHENMFWYRQDPGLGLRLIYFSYDVKMKEKGDIPEGYSVSREKKERFSLILESASTNQTSMYLCASSPGQGYTEAFFGQGTRLTVV.

The chain joins TRBV29-1 to TRBJ2-2, with 11 nucleotides matching TRBD1. The CDR3 extends over 13 amino acids. Losses at the gene ends were 6 bases for V and 4 bases for J; bases not matched to a gene: 1. Germline lookup yields CDR1 SQVTM and CDR2 ANQGSEA. The CDR3, as DNA: TGCAGCGTCGGACAGGGGGCCACCGGGGAGCTGTTTTTT. The encoded protein is CSVGQGATGELFF.

This chain connects TRBV6-5 to TRBJ2-7; D might be TRBD1 (6 bases). The CDR3 is made up of 14 amino acids. V lost 5 bases to trimming and J lost 7 bases, with 18 bases between them. CDR1 and CDR2 (germline): MNHEY, SVGAGI. The CDR3 protein is CASSDSSGEREQYF. The CDR3 coding sequence is TGTGCCAGCAGTGATTCTTCAGGGGAAAGGGAGCAGTACTTC.

To note about this clone: Other DNA sequences within the sample encode an identical CDR3. The chain couples TRBV30 to TRBJ1-1; D is unclear. This CDR3 spans 12 amino acids. The germline V gene encodes CDR1 GTSNPN and CDR2 SVGIG (reference sequence). Trimming took off 0 bases at V and 6 bases at J, with 8 bases between the two ends. CDR3: CAWSVTPPEAFF. In DNA form, the CDR3 reads TGTGCCTGGAGTGTAACGCCCCCTGAAGCTTTCTTT.

This clone was counted once. At one of its ends the junction is not consistent with the germline gene, which may arise from a read error. The chain is built from TRBV13 and TRBJ1-6; possibly TRBD1 for D (5 bases). The CDR3 is 15 residues long. From germline, CDR1 is PRHDT and CDR2 FYEKMQ (reference sequence). The chain's CDR3 is CASSSRGISHSPLHF. CDR3 sequence (DNA): TGCGCCAGCAGCTCTAGGGGCATCTCTCATTCACCCCTCCACTTT.

Written as DNA, the CDR3 is TGCAGCGTTGTAATAATGGGGAACATTCAGTACTTC. Amino acid sequence: CSVVIMGNIQYF. The chain combines TRBV29-1 with TRBJ2-4; D remains unclear. From germline, CDR1 is SQVTM and CDR2 ANQGSEA. The length of the CDR3 is 12 residues. The germline V and J ends were trimmed by 4 bases and 7 bases, with 11 bases remaining between them. Drawing the rest from reference TRBV29-1 and TRBJ2-4, the complete variable domain is SAVISQKPSRDICQRGTSLTIQCQVDSQVTMMFWYRQQPGQSLTLIATANQGSEATYESGFVIDKFPISRPNLTFSTLTVSNMSPEDSSIYLCSVVIMGNIQYFGAGTRLSVL.

This chain joins TRBV7-2 and TRBJ2-7; D perhaps matches TRBD1 (5 bases). This CDR3 has 16 amino acids. Per germline, CDR1 SGHTA and CDR2 FQGNSA. The V end lost 5 bases, the J end lost 3 bases, and 20 bases lay between the germline ends. The CDR3 is CASSPSSTGPFYEQYF. DNA for the CDR3: TGTGCCAGCAGCCCGAGTAGTACAGGACCCTTCTACGAGCAGTACTTC.

The J gene is TRBJ1-2, the V gene TRBV7-6; 7 nucleotides agree with TRBD1. Germline loops: CDR1 SGHVS, CDR2 FNYEAQ. This CDR3 comprises 14 residues. The V segment lost 4 bases and the J segment 4 bases; nucleotides outside the gene matches: 6. The DNA of the CDR3 is TGTGCCAGCAGCTCCCGACAGGGTGGCTATGGCTACACCTTC. Encoded protein: CASSSRQGGYGYTF.

The rearrangement uses TRBV4-2 and TRBJ2-2; 12 nucleotides match TRBD1. V lost 3 bases to trimming and J lost 7 bases; unmatched junction nucleotides: 15. The CDR3 covers 19 residues. Germline V gene data show CDR1 as LGHNA and CDR2 as YNFKEQ. The CDR3 bases are TGTGCCAGCAGCCACGATAACAAGGGGACAGGGGGCGCGTACGGGGAGCTGTTTTTT. This sequence encodes CASSHDNKGTGGAYGELFF.

Only one count was recorded for this clone. The V gene is TRBV19, the J gene TRBJ1-2, with a possible D match to TRBD1 (6 bases). The length of the CDR3 is 15 residues. CDR1 and CDR2 (germline): LNHDA, SQIVND (reference sequence). Trimming shortened V by 4 bases and J by 1 base, and 13 bases separated the two germline ends. CDR3 protein: CASSSSGQNNYGYTF. CDR3 in DNA: TGTGCCAGTAGTAGTTCCGGACAGAATAACTATGGCTACACCTTC. Full variable domain (missing parts from reference TRBV19 and TRBJ1-2): DGGITQSPKYLFRKEGQNVTLSCEQNLNHDAMYWYRQDPGQGLRLIYYSQIVNDFQKGDIAEGYSVSREKKESFPLTVTSAQKNPTAFYLCASSSSGQNNYGYTFGSGTRLTVV.

This clone showed up just a few times. The chain links TRBV4-2 to TRBJ2-5, with D tentatively TRBD1 (6 bases). V was trimmed by 0 bases and J by 5 bases, leaving 13 bases between them. The CDR3 has 15 residues. The germline gives CDR1 LGHNA, CDR2 YNFKEQ. The CDR3 sequence: CASSQDRGGVETQYF. In nucleotides, the CDR3 is TGTGCCAGCAGCCAAGATCGAGGGGGAGTGGAGACCCAGTACTTC.